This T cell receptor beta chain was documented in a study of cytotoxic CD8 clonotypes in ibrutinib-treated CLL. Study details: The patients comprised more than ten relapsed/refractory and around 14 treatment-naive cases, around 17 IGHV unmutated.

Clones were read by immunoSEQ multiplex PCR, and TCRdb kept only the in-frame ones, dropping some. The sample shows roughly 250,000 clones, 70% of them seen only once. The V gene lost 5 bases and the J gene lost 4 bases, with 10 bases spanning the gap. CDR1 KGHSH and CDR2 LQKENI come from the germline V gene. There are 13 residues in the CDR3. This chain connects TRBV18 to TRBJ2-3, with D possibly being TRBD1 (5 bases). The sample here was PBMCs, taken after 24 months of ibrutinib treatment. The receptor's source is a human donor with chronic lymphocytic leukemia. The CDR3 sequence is CASSSMTADTQYF. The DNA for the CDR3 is TGTGCCAGCTCATCGATGACAGCAGATACGCAGTATTTT. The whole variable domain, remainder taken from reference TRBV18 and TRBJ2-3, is NAGVMQNPRHLVRRRGQEARLRCSPMKGHSHVYWYRQLPEEGLKFMVYLQKENIIDESGMPKERFSAEFPKEGPSILRIQQVVRGDSAAYFCASSSMTADTQYFGPGTRLTVL.